The 5 T cell receptor beta chains reported below all come from one sample, sequenced in a study of shared clonotypes between healthy human individuals. The assay was immunoSEQ multiplex PCR, and TCRdb's table has in-frame clones only and misses some. The sample contains about 2.1 million clones, just under 95% of which appear only once. CD45RO-negative, CCR7-positively selected cells formed the naive CD8 fraction, excluding terminally differentiated effector memory CD45RA+ cells. Sample: naive CD8+ T cells from PBMCs. The receptor set was obtained from a man aged 18 to 30 in good health. Some clones in this sample may be carry-over from other donors' samples.

This chain uses TRBV28 with TRBJ2-7; D may be TRBD1 (5 bases). CDR3 size: 13 residues. CDR1 is MDHEN, CDR2 SYDVKM, per germline. With 3 bases removed from V and 6 bases from J, the gap between germline ends came to 12 bases. Here the CDR3 DNA reads TGTGCCAGCAGTTTTACTTCCAGGGCCGAGCAGTACTTC. Encoded protein: CASSFTSRAEQYF.

The chain combines TRBV5-6 with TRBJ2-7, with D perhaps matching TRBD1 (5 bases). In germline, CDR1 is SGHDT, CDR2 YYEEEE. Trimming took off 0 bases at V and 4 bases at J, with 11 bases between the two ends. CDR3 length: 14 amino acids. DNA of the CDR3: TGTGCCAGCAGCTTGGGGGCAGGACAATACGAGCAGTACTTC. Its translation is CASSLGAGQYEQYF.

This clone has only a few counts. The same CDR3 arises from other DNA sequences in this sample as well. The chain links TRBV28 to TRBJ2-5, with D maybe TRBD1 (5 bases). Germline V CDR1 and CDR2: MDHEN, SYDVKM. This CDR3 is built from 13 residues. Trimming shortened V by 6 bases and J by 2 bases, and 10 bases separated the two germline ends. The CDR3 coding sequence is TGTGCCAGCAGCCTTAGGGGTCAAGAGACCCAGTACTTC. This codes for CASSLRGQETQYF.

For the CDR3, the DNA is TGTGCCAGCAGCCAATCTGGACAGGGGAGGAACTACGAGCAGTACTTC. Its translation: CASSQSGQGRNYEQYF. The chain has TRBV16 and TRBJ2-7; TRBD1 aligns across 9 bases. The CDR3 extends over 16 amino acids. The V segment lost 0 bases and the J segment 3 bases; nucleotides outside the gene matches: 6. Germline V gene data show CDR1 as KGHSY and CDR2 as FQNENV.

J is TRBJ2-1 and V is TRBV27; 8 positions agree with TRBD1. The CDR3 totals 15 residues. Trimming took 4 bases from V and 8 from J; bases not matched to a gene: 10. CDR1 is MNHEY and CDR2 is SMNVEV in the germline V gene (reference sequence). This CDR3 reads CASSSSRGLHDEQFF. The CDR3 bases are TGTGCCAGCAGTTCGAGCAGGGGGCTTCACGATGAGCAGTTCTTC.